The entry below gives a single T cell receptor beta chain sequence along with its context. Its antigen is undetermined. The germline V gene has CDR1 SEHNR and CDR2 FQNEAQ (reference sequence). The CDR3 is 15 amino acids. V lost 6 bases and J lost 4; bases outside the gene matches: 9. PCR employed 60 Vbeta and 13 Jbeta primers. Sequencing used immunoSEQ multiplex PCR; TCRdb keeps in-frame clones, though not all of them. The data show 150,000 to 200,000 clones, around 80% seen once. The data were taken from a study of cytomegalovirus exposure and HLA in healthy donors. Overall study results and limits: Earlier results showed most TCR beta V segments being productive about 87% or about 30% of the time. Presence/absence analyses treated sequencing depth as roughly uniform across donors. The listing of 150 to 200 TCR beta chains classed them as cytomegalovirus-associated. On later analysis, the bulk of CMV-associated TCR beta chains appeared to be HLA-restricted.

J is TRBJ1-2 and V is TRBV7-9; 9 bases are shared with TRBD1. Sequencing used PBMCs. The TCR sequence derives from a man between 18 and 29 years old in good health and CMV-seronegative. CDR3 loop: CASRRTGQGLYGYTF. In DNA, the CDR3 is TGTGCCAGCAGGCGAACGGGACAGGGACTCTATGGCTACACCTTC.